This TCR beta chain came from a study of T cell changes during pregnancy in multiple sclerosis. The ends were cut back, 5 bases at V and 2 bases at J, with 16 bases in the middle. The CDR3 has 17 amino acids. Germline V lookup: CDR1 SGHTA, CDR2 FQGTGA. Libraries were prepared by immunoSEQ multiplex PCR; TCRdb keeps only in-frame clonotypes and omits some of them. The profile shows tens of thousands of clones, over 80% of them singletons. This sequence joins TRBV7-3 and TRBJ2-6, with D tentatively TRBD1 (6 bases). The sequencing used peripheral blood, collected after pregnancy. The TCR was taken from a female donor with multiple sclerosis, enrolled in a pregnancy study. In DNA, the CDR3 is TGTGCCAGCAGCATCCTCCCCTCAGGGGCTGGGGCCAACGTCCTGACTTTC. Translated, it gives CASSILPSGAGANVLTF.